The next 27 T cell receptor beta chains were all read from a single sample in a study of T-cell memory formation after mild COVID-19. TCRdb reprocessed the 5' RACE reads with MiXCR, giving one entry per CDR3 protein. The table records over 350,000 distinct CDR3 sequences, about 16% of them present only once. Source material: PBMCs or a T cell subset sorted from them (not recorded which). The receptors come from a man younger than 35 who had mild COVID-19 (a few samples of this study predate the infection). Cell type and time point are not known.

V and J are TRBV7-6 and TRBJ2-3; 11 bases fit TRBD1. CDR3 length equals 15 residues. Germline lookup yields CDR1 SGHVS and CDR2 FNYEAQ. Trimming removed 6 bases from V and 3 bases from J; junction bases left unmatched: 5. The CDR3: CASRVGQGATDTQYF. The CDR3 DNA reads TGTGCCAGCAGAGTAGGACAGGGGGCTACAGATACGCAGTATTTT.

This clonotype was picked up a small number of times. In nucleotides, the CDR3 is TGCGCCAGCAGCCTCAAAGGGGGGCCTGACACCGGGGAGCTGTTTTTT. Residues: CASSLKGGPDTGELFF. The chain has TRBV5-1 and TRBJ2-2; D possibly uses TRBD1 or TRBD2 (6 bases each). CDR3 size: 16 residues. Trimming cost V 4 bases and J 3 bases, with 16 bases left between them. Germline V gene lookup returns CDR1 SGHRS and CDR2 YFSETQ.

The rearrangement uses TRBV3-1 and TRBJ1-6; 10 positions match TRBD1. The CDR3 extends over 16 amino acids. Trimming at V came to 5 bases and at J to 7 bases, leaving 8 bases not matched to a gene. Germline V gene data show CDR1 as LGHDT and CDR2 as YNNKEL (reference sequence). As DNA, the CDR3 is TGTGCCAGCAGCAGCCACCCGGGACAGGGGAATTCACCCCTCCACTTT. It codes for CASSSHPGQGNSPLHF.

The CDR3 sequence: CASSFNRGNTGELFF. In nucleotides, the CDR3 is TGCGCCAGCAGCTTCAACAGGGGGAACACCGGGGAGCTGTTTTTT. The V and J genes are TRBV5-1 and TRBJ2-2, with 7 nucleotides matching TRBD1. Germline V gene lookup returns CDR1 SGHRS and CDR2 YFSETQ. V lost 2 bases, J lost 1 base, and 2 bases stayed unmatched. There are 15 residues in the CDR3. Complete variable domain (other parts from reference TRBV5-1 and TRBJ2-2): KAGVTQTPRYLIKTRGQQVTLSCSPISGHRSVSWYQQTPGQGLQFLFEYFSETQRNKGNFPGRFSGRQFSNSRSEMNVSTLELGDSALYLCASSFNRGNTGELFFGEGSRLTVL.

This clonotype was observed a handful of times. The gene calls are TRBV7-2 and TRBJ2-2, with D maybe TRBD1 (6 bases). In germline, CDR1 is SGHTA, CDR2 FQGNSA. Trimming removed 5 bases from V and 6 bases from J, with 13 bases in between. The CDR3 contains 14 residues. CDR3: CASSPERGSGELFF. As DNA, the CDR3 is TGTGCCAGCAGCCCAGAAAGGGGGTCCGGGGAGCTGTTTTTT.

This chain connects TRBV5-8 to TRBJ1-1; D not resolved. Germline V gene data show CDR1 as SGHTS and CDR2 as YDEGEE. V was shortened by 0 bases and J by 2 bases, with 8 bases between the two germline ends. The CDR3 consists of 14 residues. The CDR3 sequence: CASSLAAVNTEAFF. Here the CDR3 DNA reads TGTGCCAGCAGCTTGGCCGCAGTTAACACTGAAGCTTTCTTT.

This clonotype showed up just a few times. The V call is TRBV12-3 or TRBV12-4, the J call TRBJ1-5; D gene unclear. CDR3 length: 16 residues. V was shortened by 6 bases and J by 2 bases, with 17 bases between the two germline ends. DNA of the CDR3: TGTGCCAGCAGCCACGGGCCCGGAGTGGGCAATCAGCCCCAGCATTTT. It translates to CASSHGPGVGNQPQHF.

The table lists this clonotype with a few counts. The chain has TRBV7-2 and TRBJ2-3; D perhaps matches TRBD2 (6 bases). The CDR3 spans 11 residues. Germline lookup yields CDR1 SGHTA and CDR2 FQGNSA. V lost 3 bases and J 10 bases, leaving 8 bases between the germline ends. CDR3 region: CASSFRGSQYF. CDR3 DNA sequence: TGTGCCAGCAGCTTTCGGGGGTCGCAGTATTTT.

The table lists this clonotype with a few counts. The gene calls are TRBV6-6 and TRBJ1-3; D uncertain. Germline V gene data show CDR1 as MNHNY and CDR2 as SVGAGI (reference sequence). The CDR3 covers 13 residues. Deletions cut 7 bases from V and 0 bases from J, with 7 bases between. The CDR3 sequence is CASIVSSGNTIYF. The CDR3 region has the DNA TGTGCCAGCATCGTGAGCTCTGGAAACACCATATATTTT.

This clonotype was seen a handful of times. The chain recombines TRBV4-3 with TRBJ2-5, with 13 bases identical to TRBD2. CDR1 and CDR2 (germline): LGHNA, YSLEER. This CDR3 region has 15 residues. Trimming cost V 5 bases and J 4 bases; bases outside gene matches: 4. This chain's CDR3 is CASSSRLAGGETQYF. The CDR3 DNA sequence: TGCGCCAGCAGCTCCCGACTAGCGGGAGGAGAGACCCAGTACTTC.

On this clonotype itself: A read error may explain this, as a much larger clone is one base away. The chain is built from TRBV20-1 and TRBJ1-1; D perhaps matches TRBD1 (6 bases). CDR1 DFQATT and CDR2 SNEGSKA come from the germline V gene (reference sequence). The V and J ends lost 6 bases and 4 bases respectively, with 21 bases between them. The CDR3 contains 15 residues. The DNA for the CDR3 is TGCAGTGCCCGAGGCTGGGTGAAGGGGGGCACTGAAGCTTTCTTT. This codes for CSARGWVKGGTEAFF.

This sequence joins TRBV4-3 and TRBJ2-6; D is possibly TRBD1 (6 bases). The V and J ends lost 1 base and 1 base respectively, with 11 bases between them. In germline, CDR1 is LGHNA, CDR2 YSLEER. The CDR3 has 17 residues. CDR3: CASSQGQDGSGANVLTF. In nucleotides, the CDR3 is TGCGCCAGCAGCCAAGGACAGGACGGGTCTGGGGCCAACGTCCTGACTTTC.

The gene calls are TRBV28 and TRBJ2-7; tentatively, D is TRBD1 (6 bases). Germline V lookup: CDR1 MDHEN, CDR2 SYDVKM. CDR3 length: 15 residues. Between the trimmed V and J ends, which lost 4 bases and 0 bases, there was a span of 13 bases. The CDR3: CASSSTGRSSYEQYV. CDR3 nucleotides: TGTGCCAGCAGTTCGACAGGCCGCAGCTCCTACGAGCAGTACGTC.

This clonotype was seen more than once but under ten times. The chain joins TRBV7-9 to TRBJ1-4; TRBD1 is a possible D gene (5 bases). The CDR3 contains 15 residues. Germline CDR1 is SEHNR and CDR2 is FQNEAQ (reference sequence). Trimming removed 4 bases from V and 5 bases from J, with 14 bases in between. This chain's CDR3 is CASSSMQGTNEKLFF. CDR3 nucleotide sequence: TGTGCCAGCAGCTCGATGCAGGGAACCAATGAAAAACTGTTTTTT.

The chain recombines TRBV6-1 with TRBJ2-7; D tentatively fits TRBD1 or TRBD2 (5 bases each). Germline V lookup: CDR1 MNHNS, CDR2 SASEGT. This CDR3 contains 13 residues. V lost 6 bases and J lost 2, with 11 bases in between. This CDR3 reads CASRAGTAYEQYV. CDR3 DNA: TGTGCCAGCAGGGCAGGGACCGCCTACGAGCAGTACGTC.

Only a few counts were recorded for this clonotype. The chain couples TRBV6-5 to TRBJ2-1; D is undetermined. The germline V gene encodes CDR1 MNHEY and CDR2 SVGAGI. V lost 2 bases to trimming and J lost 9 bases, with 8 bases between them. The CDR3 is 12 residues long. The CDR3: CASSYPHGEQFF. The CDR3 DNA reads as TGTGCCAGCAGTTACCCTCACGGTGAGCAGTTCTTC.

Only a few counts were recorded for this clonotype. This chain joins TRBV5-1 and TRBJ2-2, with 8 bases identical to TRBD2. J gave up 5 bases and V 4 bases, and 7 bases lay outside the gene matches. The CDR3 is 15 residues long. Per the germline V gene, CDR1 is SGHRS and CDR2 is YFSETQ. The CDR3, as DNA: TGCGCCAGCAGCCTCCGGACTAGCCGAACCGGGGAGCTGTTTTTT. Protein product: CASSLRTSRTGELFF.

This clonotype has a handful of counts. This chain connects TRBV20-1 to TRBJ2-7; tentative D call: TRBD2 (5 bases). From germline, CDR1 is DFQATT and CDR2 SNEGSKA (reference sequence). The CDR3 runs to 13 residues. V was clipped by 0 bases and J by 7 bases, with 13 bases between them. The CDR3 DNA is TGCAGTGCTAGAGACGGGGAGCGAGAAGAGCAGTACGTC. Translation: CSARDGEREEQYV.

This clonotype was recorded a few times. The CDR3 is CASSHQTNTGELFF. CDR3 DNA sequence: TGCGCCAGCAGCCATCAGACGAACACCGGGGAGCTGTTTTTT. The chain uses TRBV4-3 and TRBJ2-2, with D unclear. V was trimmed by 3 bases and J by 0 bases, leaving 5 bases between them. CDR1 LGHNA and CDR2 YSLEER come from the germline V gene. The CDR3 is made up of 14 amino acids.

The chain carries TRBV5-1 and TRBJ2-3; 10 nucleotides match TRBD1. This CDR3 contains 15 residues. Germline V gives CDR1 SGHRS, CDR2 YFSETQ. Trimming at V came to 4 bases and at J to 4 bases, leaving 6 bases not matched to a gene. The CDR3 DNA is TGCGCCAGCAGCATTCGAGGACAGGGGGCAGATACGCAGTATTTT. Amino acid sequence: CASSIRGQGADTQYF.

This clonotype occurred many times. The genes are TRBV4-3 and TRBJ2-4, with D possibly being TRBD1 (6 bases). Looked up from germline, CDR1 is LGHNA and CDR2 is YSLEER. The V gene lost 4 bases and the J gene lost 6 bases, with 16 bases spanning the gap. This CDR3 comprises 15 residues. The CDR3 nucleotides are TGCGCCAGCAGCCCAGAGGCACAGGGAAGAAACATTCAGTACTTC. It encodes CASSPEAQGRNIQYF.

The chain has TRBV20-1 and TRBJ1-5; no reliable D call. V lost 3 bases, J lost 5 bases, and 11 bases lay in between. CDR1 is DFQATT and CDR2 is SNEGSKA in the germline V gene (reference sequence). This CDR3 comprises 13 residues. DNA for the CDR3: TGCAGTGCTAGTCTAGGTTTGGATCAGCCCCAGCATTTT. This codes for CSASLGLDQPQHF.

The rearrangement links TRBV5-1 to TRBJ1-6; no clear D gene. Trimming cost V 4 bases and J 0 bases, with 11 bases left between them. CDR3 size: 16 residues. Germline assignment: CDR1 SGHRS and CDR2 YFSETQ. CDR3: CASSLTSSSYNSPLHF. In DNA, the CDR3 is TGCGCCAGCAGCCTCACGTCGAGCTCCTATAATTCACCCCTCCACTTT.

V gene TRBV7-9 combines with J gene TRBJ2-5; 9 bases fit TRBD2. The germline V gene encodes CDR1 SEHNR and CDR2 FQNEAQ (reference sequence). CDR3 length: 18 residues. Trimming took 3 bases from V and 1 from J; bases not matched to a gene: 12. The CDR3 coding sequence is TGTGCCAGCAGCTTTACCCTGTTTCTAGCGGGGCGCCAAGAGACCCAGTACTTC. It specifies CASSFTLFLAGRQETQYF. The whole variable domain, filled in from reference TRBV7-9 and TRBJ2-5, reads DTGVSQNPRHKITKRGQNVTFRCDPISEHNRLYWYRQTLGQGPEFLTYFQNEAQLEKSRLLSDRFSAERPKGSFSTLEIQRTEQGDSAMYLCASSFTLFLAGRQETQYFGPGTRLLVL.

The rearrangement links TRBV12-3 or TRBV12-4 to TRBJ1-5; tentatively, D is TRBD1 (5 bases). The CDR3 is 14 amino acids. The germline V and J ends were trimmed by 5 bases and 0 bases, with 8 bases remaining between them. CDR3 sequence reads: CASSRDHSNQPQHF. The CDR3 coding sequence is TGTGCCAGCAGTCGGGACCATAGCAATCAGCCCCAGCATTTT.

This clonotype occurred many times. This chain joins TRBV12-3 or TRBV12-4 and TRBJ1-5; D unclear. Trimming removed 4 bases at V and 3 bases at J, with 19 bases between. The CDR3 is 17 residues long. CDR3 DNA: TGTGCCAGCAGTTCCGATTTGGAGTCCCGATACAATCAGCCCCAGCATTTT. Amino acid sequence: CASSSDLESRYNQPQHF.

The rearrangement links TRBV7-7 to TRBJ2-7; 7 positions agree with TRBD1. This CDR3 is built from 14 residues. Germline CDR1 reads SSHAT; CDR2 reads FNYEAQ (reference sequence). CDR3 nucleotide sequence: TGTGCTAGCAGCGTTAACAGGGGAACCTACGAGCAGTACGTC. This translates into CASSVNRGTYEQYV.